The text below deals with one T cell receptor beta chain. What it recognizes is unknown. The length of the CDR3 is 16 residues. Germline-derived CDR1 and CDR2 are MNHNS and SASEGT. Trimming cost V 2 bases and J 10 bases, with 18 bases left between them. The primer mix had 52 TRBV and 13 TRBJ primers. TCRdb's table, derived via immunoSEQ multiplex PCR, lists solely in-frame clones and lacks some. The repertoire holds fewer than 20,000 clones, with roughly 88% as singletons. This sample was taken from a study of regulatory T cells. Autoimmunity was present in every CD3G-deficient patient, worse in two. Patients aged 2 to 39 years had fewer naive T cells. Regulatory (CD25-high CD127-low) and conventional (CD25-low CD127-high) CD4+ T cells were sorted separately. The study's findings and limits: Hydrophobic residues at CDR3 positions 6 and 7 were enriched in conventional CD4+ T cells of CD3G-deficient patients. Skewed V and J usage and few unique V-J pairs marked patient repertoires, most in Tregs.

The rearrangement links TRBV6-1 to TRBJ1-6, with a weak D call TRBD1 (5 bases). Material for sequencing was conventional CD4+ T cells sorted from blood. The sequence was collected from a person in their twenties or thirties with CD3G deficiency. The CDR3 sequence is CASSELGPTQGSPLHF. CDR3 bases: TGTGCCAGCAGTGAACTGGGGCCTACCCAGGGCTCACCCCTCCACTTT.